The 31 T cell receptor beta chains in this list originate from one sample, sequenced in a study of blood T cells in healthy people across ages (dated by TCRdb to between 2014 and 2017). The receptor library was made with 5' RACE. Data came from an Illumina HiSeq 2500. A second 7 to 11 cycle PCR used a sample-barcoded 5' primer and a J-beta primer mix. The raw public reads went through TCRdb reprocessing: fastp at Q25, MiXCR clone calling, in-frame beta chains kept. Entries are consolidated by CDR3 protein sequence, retaining the most common genes and DNA. The sample table contains roughly 2 million distinct CDR3 sequences; only one count was recorded for around half of them. In total, the top ten clones hold around 2.1% of the sample. The sequencing input was blood. The receptors originated from a woman aged 40 to 50 in good health.

The genes are TRBV6-5 and TRBJ1-2; TRBD1 matches at 7 bases. CDR3 length: 16 amino acids. Germline CDR1 and CDR2: MNHEY and SVGAGI. V shed 10 bases and J 4 bases; nucleotides not matched to a gene: 18. CDR3: CATYIRGQSFSYGYTF. CDR3 sequence (DNA): TGTGCCACCTACATAAGGGGACAGTCTTTTTCCTATGGCTACACCTTC.

Only one count was recorded for this clonotype. The chain recombines TRBV11-3 with TRBJ2-5, with D uncertain. The CDR3 is 15 residues long. Trimming removed 0 bases from V and 2 bases from J, with 10 bases in between. Germline values: CDR1 SGHNT, CDR2 YENEEA. CDR3: CASSLEATDQETQYF. CDR3 DNA sequence: TGTGCCAGCAGCTTAGAAGCGACTGATCAAGAGACCCAGTACTTC.

This rearrangement joins TRBV11-2 to TRBJ2-5; TRBD2 aligns across 9 bases. Germline V CDR1 and CDR2: SGHAT, FQNNGV. The ends lost 5 bases at V and 0 bases at J; junction bases unmatched: 4. The CDR3 sequence is 15 residues long. The CDR3 loop reads CASSHRLADQETQYF. CDR3 DNA sequence: TGTGCCAGCAGCCACAGACTAGCGGACCAAGAGACCCAGTACTTC.

This clonotype has just a few counts. The chain links TRBV6-2 or TRBV6-3 to TRBJ2-1; 9 bases line up with TRBD1. The CDR3 covers 13 residues. In germline, CDR1 is MNHEY, CDR2 SVGEGT. J lost 4 bases, V lost 8 bases, and 3 bases had no gene match. CDR3 DNA: TGTGCCAGCGGGACAGGGCCATACAATGAGCAGTTCTTC. As protein: CASGTGPYNEQFF.

The genes are TRBV18 and TRBJ2-7; 9 bases fit TRBD2. This CDR3 is 16 amino acids long. Trimming took 1 base from V and 3 from J; bases not matched to a gene: 7. Germline-derived CDR1 and CDR2 are KGHSH and LQKENI. The CDR3 region is CASSPLAGEQLYEQYF. For the CDR3, the DNA is TGTGCCAGCTCACCACTAGCGGGGGAACAACTCTACGAGCAGTACTTC.

The V call is TRBV7-9, the J call TRBJ2-6; no definite D call. The CDR3 contains 15 residues. The ends were cut back, 4 bases at V and 1 base at J, with 8 bases in the middle. Germline V CDR1 and CDR2: SEHNR, FQNEAQ (reference sequence). CDR3 amino acids: CASSSGWSGANVLTF. CDR3 DNA sequence: TGTGCCAGCAGCTCCGGGTGGTCTGGGGCCAACGTCCTGACTTTC.

This clonotype turned up a few times. The chain uses TRBV7-9 and TRBJ2-7, with 9 bases fitting TRBD1. V dropped 5 bases and J dropped 6; count of bases not matched to a gene: 5. The CDR3 loop spans 13 amino acids. Germline CDR1 and CDR2: SEHNR and FQNEAQ (reference sequence). The CDR3 is CASSLQGAVEQYF. The CDR3 region has the DNA TGTGCCAGCAGCCTACAGGGGGCGGTCGAGCAGTACTTC. Full variable domain (rest looked up from reference TRBV7-9 and TRBJ2-7): DTGVSQNPRHKITKRGQNVTFRCDPISEHNRLYWYRQTLGQGPEFLTYFQNEAQLEKSRLLSDRFSAERPKGSFSTLEIQRTEQGDSAMYLCASSLQGAVEQYFGPGTRLTVT.

The chain joins TRBV20-1 to TRBJ2-1; 14 bases agree with TRBD2. Trimming took 3 bases from V and 10 from J; bases not matched to a gene: 14. This CDR3 has 17 residues. Germline CDR1 DFQATT, CDR2 SNEGSKA (reference sequence). The CDR3 DNA reads TGCAGTGCTAGCCCGAGTCGATGGACTAGCGGGGGGAGAGAGCAGTTCTTC. This encodes CSASPSRWTSGGREQFF.

This clonotype was found a few times. The V gene is TRBV5-1, the J gene TRBJ2-5; no firm D call. V lost 0 bases and J 0 bases, leaving 9 bases between the germline ends. The CDR3 is made up of 15 amino acids. CDR1 and CDR2 (germline): SGHRS, YFSETQ. The CDR3 loop reads CASSLAGTHQETQYF. DNA of the CDR3: TGCGCCAGCAGCTTGGCTGGTACGCACCAAGAGACCCAGTACTTC.

The chain joins TRBV4-3 to TRBJ1-4; no definite D call. Trimming shortened V by 4 bases and J by 8 bases, and 14 bases separated the two germline ends. In germline, CDR1 is LGHNA, CDR2 YSLEER. CDR3 length: 14 amino acids. The DNA for the CDR3 is TGCGCCAGCAGCCCCTCCGGCGGGAGAGAAAAACTGTTTTTT. It specifies CASSPSGGREKLFF.

This clonotype was picked up a small number of times. The J gene is TRBJ2-5, the V gene TRBV7-9, with 9 bases identical to TRBD1. V lost 3 bases and J lost 5; bases outside the gene matches: 10. The CDR3 runs to 16 residues. The germline V gene has CDR1 SEHNR and CDR2 FQNEAQ (reference sequence). The CDR3: CASSFGDRGEFETQYF. The DNA of the CDR3 is TGTGCCAGCAGCTTCGGAGACAGGGGGGAGTTTGAGACCCAGTACTTC.

In its sample, this clonotype was seen a few times. The chain has TRBV5-4 and TRBJ2-7; the D call may be TRBD1 or TRBD2 (5 bases each). Germline assignment: CDR1 SGHNT and CDR2 YYREEE (reference sequence). V shed 4 bases and J shed 1 base, with 15 bases lying between them. CDR3 length: 15 residues. The CDR3 DNA follows: TGTGCCAGCAGCCCCGGGACCCCTGGATCCTACGAGCAGTACTTC. It yields the protein CASSPGTPGSYEQYF. Full variable domain (remainder filled in from reference TRBV5-4 and TRBJ2-7): ETGVTQSPTHLIKTRGQQVTLRCSSQSGHNTVSWYQQALGQGPQFIFQYYREEENGRGNFPPRFSGLQFPNYSSELNVNALELDDSALYLCASSPGTPGSYEQYFGPGTRLTVT.

The sample holds a few counts of this clonotype. V usage is TRBV12-3 or TRBV12-4 and J usage is TRBJ2-5; 9 bases align to TRBD1. This CDR3 has 17 residues. Trimming took 4 bases from V and 5 from J; bases not matched to a gene: 14. For the CDR3, the DNA is TGTGCCAGCAGTTCCCGCTCCCTGGGACAGGGAGAGGAGACCCAGTACTTC. Translated, it gives CASSSRSLGQGEETQYF.

This chain connects TRBV25-1 to TRBJ2-1, with TRBD2 matching over 8 bases. The CDR3 runs to 16 residues. V dropped 3 bases and J dropped 4; count of bases not matched to a gene: 8. CDR1 MGHDK and CDR2 SYGVNS come from the germline V gene. The CDR3 loop reads CASSELPGLGYNEQFF. CDR3 bases: TGTGCCAGCAGTGAGCTCCCGGGACTAGGGTACAATGAGCAGTTCTTC.

The genes are TRBV12-5 and TRBJ2-5; D is perhaps TRBD2 (5 bases). Trimming cost V 5 bases and J 2 bases, with 12 bases left between them. CDR1 is LGHNT and CDR2 is FRNRAP in the germline V gene. CDR3 length: 14 amino acids. The CDR3 DNA is TGTGCTAGTGGTATCTGGAGGCCTCAAGAGACCCAGTACTTC. This sequence encodes CASGIWRPQETQYF.

The chain carries TRBV7-2 and TRBJ2-5; no clear D. The germline V gene has CDR1 SGHTA and CDR2 FQGNSA. V lost 1 base, J lost 5 bases, and 8 bases lay in between. The CDR3 sequence is 13 residues long. CDR3 in amino acids: CASSLVRRETQYF. The CDR3 nucleotides are TGTGCCAGCAGCTTAGTGAGACGGGAGACCCAGTACTTC.

This clonotype was found a few times. The CDR3 sequence is CATSDHTGLAIHEQYF. The CDR3 DNA reads TGCGCCACTTCGGACCATACGGGACTAGCGATCCACGAGCAGTACTTC. This sequence joins TRBV10-2 and TRBJ2-5, with 10 bases that match TRBD2. The DNA end favors TRBJ2-7, so the J call may be wrong. Per the germline V gene, CDR1 is WSHSY and CDR2 is SAAADI. The CDR3 is 16 residues long.

CDR3 nucleotide sequence: TGTGCCAGCAGTTTGGTGACAGGGGTTGTCGGCTACACCTTC. Translation gives CASSLVTGVVGYTF. The chain links TRBV12-3 or TRBV12-4 to TRBJ1-2, with TRBD1 matching over 8 bases. CDR3 length: 14 residues. The V segment lost 3 bases and the J segment 8 bases; nucleotides outside the gene matches: 8.

The rearrangement uses TRBV14 and TRBJ2-1; 7 bases map to TRBD1. Per germline, CDR1 SGHDN and CDR2 FVKESK. V lost 2 bases and J lost 4; bases outside the gene matches: 5. The CDR3 has 15 amino acids. This chain's CDR3 is CASSQQGVEYNEQFF. CDR3 sequence (DNA): TGTGCCAGCAGCCAACAGGGGGTTGAATACAATGAGCAGTTCTTC.

This clonotype was observed a handful of times. The V and J genes are TRBV20-1 and TRBJ2-3; 7 positions match TRBD2. Germline trimming cut 4 bases from V and 2 bases from J; bases unmatched to any gene: 6. The CDR3 is made up of 14 amino acids. Germline loops: CDR1 DFQATT, CDR2 SNEGSKA (reference sequence). CDR3 region: CSATPSGVTDTQYF. The CDR3, as DNA: TGCAGTGCTACCCCTAGCGGCGTCACAGATACGCAGTATTTT.

This clonotype was found once. A junction end diverges from the germline sequence, so it may reflect a read error. This chain joins TRBV6-1 and TRBJ2-4, with D possibly TRBD2 on 6 matching bases. This CDR3 is built from 14 residues. Germline-derived CDR1 and CDR2 are MNHNS and SASEGT. In DNA, the CDR3 is TGTGTCAGCAGTGAAGGGCTAGCGAATAACATTCAGTACTTC. Translated: CVSSEGLANNIQYF.

The chain joins TRBV10-2 to TRBJ2-7, with unresolved D. CDR3 length: 11 amino acids. Trimming stripped 8 bases from V and 9 bases from J, with 14 bases between. Germline assignment: CDR1 WSHSY and CDR2 SAAADI. CDR3 residues: CASGFAHGQYF. The CDR3 DNA reads as TGCGCCAGCGGATTCGCCCACGGGCAGTACTTC.

In this sample, this clonotype turned up a few times. This chain joins TRBV4-2 and TRBJ1-6; 9 bases are shared with TRBD1. The CDR3 runs to 15 residues. J lost 10 bases, V lost 3 bases, and 7 bases had no gene match. CDR1 is LGHNA, CDR2 YNFKEQ, per germline. DNA for the CDR3: TGTGCCAGCAGCCACCGGACAGGGGAAGGCTCACCCCTCCACTTT. It encodes CASSHRTGEGSPLHF.

This clonotype was found a few times. The chain employs TRBV28 and TRBJ2-7, with D possibly being TRBD1 (6 bases). The CDR3 runs 13 residues. V lost 10 bases and J lost 0, with 13 bases in between. In germline, CDR1 is MDHEN, CDR2 SYDVKM. CDR3 sequence (DNA): TGTGCCATTAGGACAGCGAGCTCCTACGAGCAGTACTTC. Residues: CAIRTASSYEQYF.

This chain joins TRBV3-1 and TRBJ2-4, with D tentatively TRBD1 (5 bases). CDR3 length: 12 residues. V dropped 2 bases and J dropped 13 bases, with 12 bases sitting between them. Per germline, CDR1 LGHDT and CDR2 YNNKEL (reference sequence). The CDR3 protein is CASSQRLGVQYF. The CDR3 DNA follows: TGTGCCAGCAGCCAACGGTTAGGGGTGCAGTACTTC.

The chain carries TRBV12-3 or TRBV12-4 and TRBJ2-5; D is uncertain. The V and J ends lost 0 bases and 5 bases respectively, with 10 bases between them. The CDR3 contains 14 residues. The CDR3 protein is CASSLARRWETQYF. The DNA of the CDR3 is TGTGCCAGCAGTTTAGCGCGGCGATGGGAGACCCAGTACTTC.

This clonotype was counted only a few times. This rearrangement joins TRBV12-3 or TRBV12-4 to TRBJ1-2, with D possibly TRBD1 on 5 matching bases. Trimming took 6 bases from V and 3 from J, leaving 11 bases between them. The CDR3 consists of 13 residues. CDR3 sequence: CASSYQGDYGYTF. CDR3 nucleotides: TGTGCCAGCAGCTATCAGGGTGACTATGGCTACACCTTC.

V usage is TRBV5-1 and J usage is TRBJ1-1, with TRBD1 matching over 7 bases. The germline V gene encodes CDR1 SGHRS and CDR2 YFSETQ. The CDR3 extends over 17 amino acids. V was clipped by 4 bases and J by 5 bases; unmatched bases: 17. For the CDR3, the DNA is TGCGCCAGCAGCCCCAGGGAAGGGGGCATAGGGAGGACTGAAGCTTTCTTT. Translating gives CASSPREGGIGRTEAFF.

The rearrangement links TRBV3-1 to TRBJ2-3; D is unclear. With 3 bases removed from V and 2 bases from J, the gap between germline ends came to 18 bases. The V gene's germline CDR1 is LGHDT and CDR2 YNNKEL (reference sequence). The CDR3 contains 17 residues. The CDR3 DNA reads TGTGCCAGCAGCCACGTTAGACATCGACTGTTCACAGATACGCAGTATTTT. Protein product: CASSHVRHRLFTDTQYF.

The V gene is TRBV5-1, the J gene TRBJ2-1; 7 nucleotides align to TRBD2. This CDR3 contains 14 residues. The germline CDR1 and CDR2 sequences are SGHRS and YFSETQ. V dropped 4 bases and J dropped 7; count of bases not matched to a gene: 8. DNA for the CDR3: TGCGCCAGCAGCCGGGGGGACTCCCGGAATGAGCAGTTCTTC. Protein: CASSRGDSRNEQFF.

This clonotype was observed a few times. The chain joins TRBV3-1 to TRBJ1-2, with no clear D. Germline lookup yields CDR1 LGHDT and CDR2 YNNKEL (reference sequence). This CDR3 has 12 residues. V dropped 2 bases and J dropped 4 bases, with 5 bases sitting between them. CDR3 region: CASSQQAYGYTF. For the CDR3, the DNA is TGTGCCAGCAGCCAACAAGCCTATGGCTACACCTTC.